The present entry profiles one TCR beta chain with its context. This entry belongs to a study of blood T cell repertoires in COVID-19. Study context: The United States, Italy and Spain supplied acute and convalescent COVID-19 samples. T cells, B-cell-depleted T cells, or PBMCs supplied cDNA or gDNA.

In the original analysis: Amplification with reference gene primers provided the estimates of nucleated cell counts. Sequencing was performed with immunoSEQ multiplex PCR; in TCRdb, only in-frame clones are kept and a portion is missing. Clone size and V and J calls were adopted from that table, with D and trimming inferred from the DNA. The sample contains over 150,000 clones, around 85% of which appear only once. V lost 4 bases to trimming and J lost 7 bases; unmatched junction nucleotides: 4. The length of the CDR3 is 13 residues. Germline CDR1 SGHRS, CDR2 YFSETQ. This clonotype originated in a man younger than 40 with acute or convalescent COVID-19. The sequenced material came from peripheral blood. The chain uses TRBV5-1 and TRBJ2-1, with TRBD1 matching over 8 bases. The CDR3 region has the DNA TGCGCCAGCAGCGCAGGGGGCGGGAATGAGCAGTTCTTC. This sequence encodes CASSAGGGNEQFF.